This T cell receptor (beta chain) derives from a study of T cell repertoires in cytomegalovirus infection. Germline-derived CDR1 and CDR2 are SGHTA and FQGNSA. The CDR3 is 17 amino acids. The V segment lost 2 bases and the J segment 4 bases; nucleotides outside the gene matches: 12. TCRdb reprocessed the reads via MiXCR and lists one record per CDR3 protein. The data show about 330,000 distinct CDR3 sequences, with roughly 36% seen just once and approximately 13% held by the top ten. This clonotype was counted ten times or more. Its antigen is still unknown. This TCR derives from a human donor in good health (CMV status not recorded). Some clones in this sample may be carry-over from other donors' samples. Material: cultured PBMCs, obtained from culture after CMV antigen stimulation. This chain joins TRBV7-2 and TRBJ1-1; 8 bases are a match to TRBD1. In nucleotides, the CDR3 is TGTGCCAGCAGCTTATGGCCCCCTCAGGGGGCAGGCACTGAAGCTTTCTTT. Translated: CASSLWPPQGAGTEAFF.